This entry lists 32 T cell receptor beta chains sequenced from one sample in a study of T cell repertoires in cytomegalovirus infection. Each CDR3 protein is one row after TCRdb ran MiXCR on the reads. Of some 100,000 distinct CDR3 sequences detected, 20% to 25% appear once; the ten largest clones hold 30% to 40%. Sequenced: CD8+ T cells from PBMCs. The receptors originated from a human donor in good health (CMV status not recorded). Some clones in this sample may be carry-over from other donors' samples.

This clonotype was seen a few times. The V call is TRBV28, the J call TRBJ1-1; D unresolved. The ends were cut back, 2 bases at V and 5 bases at J, with 9 bases in the middle. The germline V gene encodes CDR1 MDHEN and CDR2 SYDVKM. This CDR3 spans 13 amino acids. CDR3 amino acids: CASSLNPRTEAFF. CDR3 DNA: TGTGCCAGCAGTTTAAACCCGCGTACTGAAGCTTTCTTT.

This clonotype was recorded many times. This chain joins TRBV7-2 and TRBJ2-1, with 11 positions matching TRBD2. The ends lost 3 bases at V and 8 bases at J; junction bases unmatched: 6. The CDR3 contains 15 residues. Germline CDR1 and CDR2: SGHTA and FQGNSA. Written as DNA, the CDR3 is TGTGCCAGCAGCTTTAGCGGGAGGGCTAGTTATGAGCAGTTCTTC. Translation gives CASSFSGRASYEQFF.

V and J are TRBV15 and TRBJ2-7; D unresolved. Germline V gives CDR1 LNHNV, CDR2 YYDKDF (reference sequence). This CDR3 is 14 amino acids long. Trimming pared 0 bases from V and 5 bases from J, leaving 11 bases between. The CDR3 DNA is TGTGCCACCAGCAGAGATGGGCTAGTGAACGAGCAGTACTTC. Residues: CATSRDGLVNEQYF. The entire variable domain, with the rest obtained from reference TRBV15 and TRBJ2-7, is as follows: DAMVIQNPRYQVTQFGKPVTLSCSQTLNHNVMYWYQQKSSQAPKLLFHYYDKDFNNEADTPDNFQSRRPNTSFCFLDIRSPGLGDTAMYLCATSRDGLVNEQYFGPGTRLTVT.

The table lists this clonotype with many counts. The chain combines TRBV7-9 with TRBJ2-7; D uncertain. Looked up from germline, CDR1 is SEHNR and CDR2 is FQNEAQ (reference sequence). This CDR3 spans 14 amino acids. Trimming stripped 4 bases from V and 6 bases from J, with 16 bases between. The CDR3 is CASSSPGVTAEQYF. The CDR3 DNA is TGTGCCAGCAGCTCACCAGGAGTTACTGCCGAGCAGTACTTC.

The gene calls are TRBV12-3 or TRBV12-4 and TRBJ2-7; TRBD1 might be the D (5 bases). This CDR3 contains 12 residues. The V end was cut by 2 bases, the J end by 11 bases, with 13 bases between. The CDR3 loop is CASSLSGREEYF. In DNA, the CDR3 is TGTGCCAGCAGTTTATCGGGCAGGGAAGAGTACTTC.

The chain couples TRBV28 to TRBJ2-2; 9 nucleotides agree with TRBD2. This CDR3 has 17 residues. V lost 6 bases and J lost 2; bases outside the gene matches: 10. CDR1 is MDHEN and CDR2 is SYDVKM in the germline V gene. The DNA of the CDR3 is TGTGCCAGCAGCACCTTTAGCGGGGGCTATAACACCGGGGAGCTGTTTTTT. Its translation: CASSTFSGGYNTGELFF.

In its sample, this clonotype was seen many times. The rearrangement links TRBV12-3 or TRBV12-4 to TRBJ2-1; D is unresolved. Trimming removed 2 bases at V and 5 bases at J, with 10 bases between. The CDR3 covers 14 residues. The CDR3 DNA is TGTGCCAGCAGTTTAAGGGTGGCCGACAATGAGCAGTTCTTC. Amino acids: CASSLRVADNEQFF.

This clonotype came up many times. This chain connects TRBV7-9 to TRBJ2-5, with a possible D match to TRBD1 (6 bases). Trimming pared 4 bases from V and 1 base from J, leaving 13 bases between. The CDR3 has 15 residues. The germline CDR1 and CDR2 sequences are SEHNR and FQNEAQ (reference sequence). CDR3 bases: TGTGCCAGCAGCTCGTGGACAGAGAGCCAAGAGACCCAGTACTTC. As protein: CASSSWTESQETQYF.

As concerns this clonotype: One end of the junction does not line up with germline, which may come from a read error. The V gene is TRBV6-2 or TRBV6-3, the J gene TRBJ1-2; 7 bases line up with TRBD1. From germline, CDR1 is MNHEY and CDR2 SVGEGT. This CDR3 is built from 17 residues. The CDR3 nucleotides read TGTGCCAGCCGTTACTCGGAACAGGGGCCTGACCTCTATGGCTACACCTTC. This sequence encodes CASRYSEQGPDLYGYTF.

This clonotype was counted ten times or more. The CDR3 sequence is CASSVTGSYGYTF. The CDR3 bases are TGTGCCAGCAGCGTCACAGGGTCCTATGGCTACACCTTC. J is TRBJ1-2 and V is TRBV7-9; weak D call: TRBD1 (6 bases). The V end lost 5 bases, the J end lost 4 bases, and 11 bases lay between the germline ends. CDR3 length: 13 amino acids. The V gene's germline CDR1 is SEHNR and CDR2 FQNEAQ (reference sequence).

V gene TRBV6-1 combines with J gene TRBJ2-1, with TRBD1 identical over 9 bases. V lost 5 bases to trimming and J lost 8 bases; unmatched junction nucleotides: 10. Germline V CDR1 and CDR2: MNHNS, SASEGT. The CDR3 extends over 15 amino acids. The CDR3 DNA follows: TGTGCCAGCAGTTTTAGGGGACAGGGTACCGATGAGCAGTTCTTC. This translates into CASSFRGQGTDEQFF.

This clonotype was counted ten times or more. The chain couples TRBV7-2 to TRBJ2-1, with 11 bases lining up with TRBD2. Germline loops: CDR1 SGHTA, CDR2 FQGNSA. Germline trimming cut 4 bases from V and 5 bases from J; bases unmatched to any gene: 10. This CDR3 spans 17 amino acids. CDR3 DNA: TGTGCCAGCAGCTCCCAGACTAGCGGGGTACTTGACAATGAGCAGTTCTTC. Protein sequence: CASSSQTSGVLDNEQFF.

The rearrangement uses TRBV7-8 and TRBJ2-5; possible D gene TRBD2, 6 bases. Trimming pared 5 bases from V and 5 bases from J, leaving 27 bases between. Germline CDR1 is SGHVS and CDR2 is FQNEAQ. This CDR3 spans 18 amino acids. CDR3 DNA: TGTGCCAGCAGCCAGACCCCCCCCTACCGGGACTCCCGGGAGACCCAGTACTTC. This gives the protein CASSQTPPYRDSRETQYF. Combining the CDR3 with reference TRBV7-8 and TRBJ2-5 gives the whole variable domain GAGVSQSPRYKVAKRGQDVALRCDPISGHVSLFWYQQALGQGPEFLTYFQNEAQLDKSGLPSDRFFAERPEGSVSTLKIQRTQQEDSAVYLCASSQTPPYRDSRETQYFGPGTRLLVL.

The V call is TRBV5-6, the J call TRBJ1-2, with unresolved D. V shed 0 bases and J shed 2 bases, with 5 bases lying between them. The CDR3 spans 13 residues. Looked up from germline, CDR1 is SGHDT and CDR2 is YYEEEE. The chain's CDR3 is CASSLEGNYGYTF. CDR3 DNA sequence: TGTGCCAGCAGCTTGGAGGGCAACTATGGCTACACCTTC.

The chain combines TRBV18 with TRBJ2-7, with 8 bases fitting TRBD1. CDR3 length equals 17 residues. V lost 3 bases and J lost 4; bases outside the gene matches: 14. Germline V gives CDR1 KGHSH, CDR2 LQKENI. The CDR3, as DNA: TGTGCCAGCTCACCCGGACAGGGTAGGATGGGGCTTTACGAGCAGTACTTC. Its protein is CASSPGQGRMGLYEQYF.

This clonotype was observed a few times. The CDR3 spells CSVTPEYWKNTEAFF. In DNA, the CDR3 is TGCAGCGTGACCCCAGAGTATTGGAAGAACACTGAAGCTTTCTTT. The V call is TRBV29-1, the J call TRBJ1-1; D uncertain. Germline V CDR1 and CDR2: SQVTM, ANQGSEA. The germline V and J ends were trimmed by 6 bases and 1 base, with 18 bases remaining between them. The length of the CDR3 is 15 residues.

This clonotype was picked up many times. The CDR3 coding sequence is TGCGCCAGCAGCCAAGATCCGGGGGGGTCTTCAGATACGCAGTATTTT. Translation: CASSQDPGGSSDTQYF. V and J are TRBV4-3 and TRBJ2-3; 8 nucleotides line up with TRBD2. V shed 0 bases, J shed 4 bases, and the junction held 6 bases outside the gene matches. This CDR3 is 16 amino acids long. Looked up from germline, CDR1 is LGHNA and CDR2 is YSLEER.

A few counts support this clonotype. The rearrangement uses TRBV29-1 and TRBJ2-7; 14 bases are a match to TRBD2. V was clipped by 1 base and J by 1 base; unmatched bases: 12. The CDR3 loop spans 19 amino acids. CDR1 and CDR2 (germline): SQVTM, ANQGSEA. As DNA, the CDR3 is TGCAGCGTTGAAGGGGTGTTGGGACTAGCGGGAGTAGGGTCCTACGAGCAGTACTTC. This codes for CSVEGVLGLAGVGSYEQYF.

The rearrangement uses TRBV28 and TRBJ2-5; 9 bases line up with TRBD2. Looked up from germline, CDR1 is MDHEN and CDR2 is SYDVKM. This CDR3 has 15 residues. V was clipped by 7 bases and J by 1 base; unmatched bases: 7. As DNA, the CDR3 is TGTGCCAGCATTCGATTAGCGGGAGCCCAAGAGACCCAGTACTTC. Translation gives CASIRLAGAQETQYF. Using reference TRBV28 and TRBJ2-5 for the parts outside the CDR3, the full variable domain is DVKVTQSSRYLVKRTGEKVFLECVQDMDHENMFWYRQDPGLGLRLIYFSYDVKMKEKGDIPEGYSVSREKKERFSLILESASTNQTSMYLCASIRLAGAQETQYFGPGTRLLVL.

This clonotype was found a few times. The chain links TRBV4-3 to TRBJ2-7; the D gene is possibly TRBD1 (5 bases). The germline V and J ends were trimmed by 1 base and 2 bases, with 12 bases remaining between them. CDR1 and CDR2 from the germline V gene are LGHNA and YSLEER. The CDR3 consists of 15 residues. As DNA, the CDR3 is TGCGCCAGCAGCCAAGTGCAGGGTTCCCCCTACGAGCAGTACTTC. Translated: CASSQVQGSPYEQYF.

The table lists this clonotype with many counts. The chain couples TRBV28 to TRBJ2-3, with 10 bases fitting TRBD2. The CDR3 is 16 amino acids. Germline CDR1 reads MDHEN; CDR2 reads SYDVKM. The V segment lost 6 bases and the J segment 0 bases; nucleotides outside the gene matches: 6. The CDR3 DNA reads as TGTGCCAGCAGGCTAGCGGGGGACTCTAGCACAGATACGCAGTATTTT. As protein: CASRLAGDSSTDTQYF.

This clonotype was recorded many times. The rearrangement joins TRBV6-6 to TRBJ2-3; tentative D call: TRBD2 (7 bases). Trimming removed 2 bases from V and 1 base from J, with 13 bases in between. Germline V lookup: CDR1 MNHNY, CDR2 SVGAGI (reference sequence). This CDR3 comprises 16 residues. The CDR3 is CASSYRGGAGTDTQYF. The CDR3 DNA sequence: TGTGCCAGCAGTTACCGAGGGGGGGCGGGCACAGATACGCAGTATTTT.

This clonotype occurred many times. The gene calls are TRBV5-6 and TRBJ2-2; D is uncertain. From germline, CDR1 is SGHDT and CDR2 YYEEEE. Trimming took 2 bases from V and 6 from J, leaving 11 bases between them. This CDR3 has 14 amino acids. The CDR3 region is CASSFRRFAGELFF. CDR3 nucleotides: TGTGCCAGCAGCTTTCGAAGGTTTGCCGGGGAGCTGTTTTTT.

The chain employs TRBV19 and TRBJ1-1; no clear D. Germline CDR1 and CDR2: LNHDA and SQIVND (reference sequence). The CDR3 totals 11 residues. CDR3 protein: CAVHSATEAFF. CDR3 coding DNA: TGTGCAGTTCACTCGGCCACTGAAGCTTTCTTT. The complete variable domain, with remaining parts taken from reference TRBV19 and TRBJ1-1, reads DGGITQSPKYLFRKEGQNVTLSCEQNLNHDAMYWYRQDPGQGLRLIYYSQIVNDFQKGDIAEGYSVSREKKESFPLTVTSAQKNPTAFYLCAVHSATEAFFGQGTRLTVV.

This clonotype showed up just a few times. This sequence joins TRBV9 and TRBJ2-2, with D possibly being TRBD1 or TRBD2 (5 bases each). This CDR3 region has 12 residues. Trimming removed 0 bases from V and 11 bases from J, with 8 bases in between. Germline assignment: CDR1 SGDLS and CDR2 YYNGEE. The CDR3 DNA reads as TGTGCCAGCAGCGTAGGAGGGGAAGAGCTGTTTTTT. Encoded protein: CASSVGGEELFF.

This clonotype was counted between two and nine times. The chain combines TRBV29-1 with TRBJ2-1; the D is unclear. Between the trimmed V and J ends, which lost 7 bases and 9 bases, there was a span of 13 bases. The V gene's germline CDR1 is SQVTM and CDR2 ANQGSEA. The CDR3 loop spans 11 amino acids. CDR3 bases: TGCAGCGGGTACGATACGGGTGAGCAGTTCTTC. Its translation is CSGYDTGEQFF.

This clonotype appeared many times. V usage is TRBV7-9 and J usage is TRBJ1-1; no firm D call. The CDR3 length is 12 residues. Germline lookup yields CDR1 SEHNR and CDR2 FQNEAQ (reference sequence). V was trimmed by 5 bases and J by 7 bases, leaving 11 bases between them. CDR3 amino acids: CASSPPRREAFF. CDR3 nucleotides: TGTGCCAGCAGCCCTCCCCGACGTGAAGCTTTCTTT.

This clonotype was seen ten or more times. J is TRBJ2-2 and V is TRBV7-9; possible D gene TRBD1, 7 bases. Germline V gene data show CDR1 as SEHNR and CDR2 as FQNEAQ (reference sequence). The CDR3 covers 16 residues. Trimming removed 5 bases from V and 4 bases from J, with 17 bases in between. CDR3 DNA: TGTGCCAGCAGCGGGCGACAGGGAGGAAGCACCGGGGAGCTGTTTTTT. Protein sequence: CASSGRQGGSTGELFF.

The J gene is TRBJ2-3, the V gene TRBV7-9, with 15 bases lining up with TRBD2. Germline loops: CDR1 SEHNR, CDR2 FQNEAQ (reference sequence). J was trimmed by 3 bases and V by 5 bases; bases with no gene match: 9. The CDR3 runs 18 residues. The CDR3 loop reads CASSPRRTSGGGTDTQYF. The DNA of the CDR3 is TGTGCCAGCAGCCCCCGGCGGACTAGCGGGGGGGGGACAGATACGCAGTATTTT.

In its sample, this clonotype was seen a few times. V gene TRBV5-1 combines with J gene TRBJ1-2; 9 bases line up with TRBD1. The germline V gene has CDR1 SGHRS and CDR2 YFSETQ. V shed 3 bases, J shed 5 bases, and the junction held 20 bases outside the gene matches. The CDR3 is 19 amino acids. The CDR3 sequence: CASSSPESTGTGSGYGYTF. The DNA of the CDR3 is TGCGCCAGCAGCTCCCCTGAATCAACCGGGACAGGGAGTGGGTATGGCTACACCTTC. The entire variable domain, with the rest obtained from reference TRBV5-1 and TRBJ1-2, is as follows: KAGVTQTPRYLIKTRGQQVTLSCSPISGHRSVSWYQQTPGQGLQFLFEYFSETQRNKGNFPGRFSGRQFSNSRSEMNVSTLELGDSALYLCASSSPESTGTGSGYGYTFGSGTRLTVV.

Many counts were recorded for this clonotype. The chain recombines TRBV11-2 with TRBJ2-1, with 8 nucleotides matching TRBD2. CDR3 length: 17 amino acids. The V segment lost 4 bases and the J segment 1 base; nucleotides outside the gene matches: 9. CDR1 is SGHAT, CDR2 FQNNGV, per germline. The CDR3 here is CASSSRGSGNSYNEQFF. The CDR3 coding sequence is TGTGCCAGCAGCTCCCGTGGTAGCGGGAATTCCTACAATGAGCAGTTCTTC. The full variable domain, its missing parts supplied by reference TRBV11-2 and TRBJ2-1, is EAGVAQSPRYKIIEKRQSVAFWCNPISGHATLYWYQQILGQGPKLLIQFQNNGVVDDSQLPKDRFSAERLKGVDSTLKIQPAKLEDSAVYLCASSSRGSGNSYNEQFFGPGTRLTVL.

The J gene is TRBJ2-7, the V gene TRBV9; TRBD2 agrees at 10 bases. Germline values: CDR1 SGDLS, CDR2 YYNGEE. Trimming at V came to 4 bases and at J to 6 bases, leaving 10 bases not matched to a gene. The CDR3 has 15 residues. CDR3 DNA: TGTGCCAGCAGCCCTAGCGGGAGCCTCTCCAGCGAGCAGTACTTC. Translation gives CASSPSGSLSSEQYF. The entire variable domain, with the rest obtained from reference TRBV9 and TRBJ2-7, is as follows: DSGVTQTPKHLITATGQRVTLRCSPRSGDLSVYWYQQSLDQGLQFLIQYYNGEERAKGNILERFSAQQFPDLHSELNLSSLELGDSALYFCASSPSGSLSSEQYFGPGTRLTVT.